This TCR beta chain derives from a study of CD8 T cells in Susac syndrome. The CDR3 sequence is 15 residues long. CDR1 MGHRA and CDR2 YSYEKL come from the germline V gene. V shed 1 base and J shed 5 bases, with 14 bases lying between them. The RNA, roughly 0.45 to 1 ug, was put through reverse transcription using random hexamers. TCRdb re-called the immunoSEQ multiplex PCR reads with MiXCR, one entry per CDR3 protein. This sample yields fewer than 150,000 distinct CDR3 sequences, of which more than 75% are seen a single time; approximately 0.24% belongs to the top ten. The sample taken for sequencing was CD8+ T cells from PBMCs. The rearrangement joins TRBV4-1 to TRBJ1-1; D call uncertain. The sequence was collected from a human donor with multiple sclerosis. CDR3: CASSQGNGPETEAFF. DNA for the CDR3: TGCGCCAGCAGCCAAGGGAACGGGCCTGAGACTGAAGCTTTCTTT.